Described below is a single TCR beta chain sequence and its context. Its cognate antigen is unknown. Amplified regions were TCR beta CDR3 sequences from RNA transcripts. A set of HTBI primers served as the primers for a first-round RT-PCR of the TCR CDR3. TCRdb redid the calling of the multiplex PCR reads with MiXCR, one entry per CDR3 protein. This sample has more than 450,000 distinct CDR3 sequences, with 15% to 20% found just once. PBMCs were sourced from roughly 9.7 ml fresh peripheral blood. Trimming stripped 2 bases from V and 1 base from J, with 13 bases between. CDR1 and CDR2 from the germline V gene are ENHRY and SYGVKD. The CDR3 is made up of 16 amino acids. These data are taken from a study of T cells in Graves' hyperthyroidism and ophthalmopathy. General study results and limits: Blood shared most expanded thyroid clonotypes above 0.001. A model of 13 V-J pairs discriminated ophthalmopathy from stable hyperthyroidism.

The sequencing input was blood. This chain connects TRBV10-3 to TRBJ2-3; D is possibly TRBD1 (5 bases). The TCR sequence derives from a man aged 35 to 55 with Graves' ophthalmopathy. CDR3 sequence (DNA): TGTGCCATCAGTGAGGAGAAGGGGAAAGGCACAGATACGCAGTATTTT. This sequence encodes CAISEEKGKGTDTQYF.